The following is a T cell receptor (beta chain) sequence with its context. The V gene lost 2 bases and the J gene lost 7 bases, with 19 bases spanning the gap. The CDR3 loop spans 17 amino acids. CDR1 is KGHDR, CDR2 SFDVKD, per germline. The data stem from a study of T cells in tumors after PD-1 blockade. The repertoire was sequenced with immunoSEQ multiplex PCR; TCRdb's copy has only in-frame clones and lacks some. Here the sample spans about 63,000 clones, less than 85% being singletons. The V and J genes are TRBV24-1 and TRBJ2-2; D possibly uses TRBD1 or TRBD2 (5 bases each). The sequence derives from a human donor with basal cell carcinoma. This material consisted of PBMCs, taken after anti-PD-1 treatment. The CDR3 loop reads CATSDSTLAGAGGELFF. In DNA form, the CDR3 reads TGTGCCACCAGTGATTCCACCCTCGCCGGGGCAGGCGGGGAGCTGTTTTTT.